One sample yielded the 11 T cell receptor beta chains listed below, sequenced in a study of radiotherapy plus CTLA-4 blockade in lung cancer. The assay was immunoSEQ multiplex PCR, and TCRdb's table has in-frame clones only and misses some. The sample comprises 75,000 to 95,000 clones, about 78% of which are singletons, and over 12% rests with the top ten. Sequences were derived from peripheral blood, sampled from a patient treated with radiotherapy plus ipilimumab. These receptors all stem from a human donor with non-small cell lung cancer that progressed on radiotherapy plus ipilimumab.

This rearrangement joins TRBV7-3 to TRBJ1-1; D unclear. The CDR3 length is 15 residues. Germline CDR1 SGHTA, CDR2 FQGTGA. V lost 5 bases to trimming and J lost 1 base, with 14 bases between them. The CDR3 region has the DNA TGTGCCAGCAGCGCGGCCGGGCCTTCGAACACTGAAGCTTTCTTT. Its protein is CASSAAGPSNTEAFF.

The rearrangement links TRBV2 to TRBJ1-5; 7 nucleotides match TRBD1. J was trimmed by 10 bases and V by 5 bases; bases with no gene match: 5. The germline CDR1 and CDR2 sequences are SNHLY and FYNNEI. The CDR3 consists of 12 residues. The CDR3 region has the DNA TGTGCCAGCAGTCAACAGGGGCAACCCCAGCATTTT. This translates into CASSQQGQPQHF.

The rearrangement joins TRBV7-6 to TRBJ2-7; TRBD1 might be the D (5 bases). Germline-derived CDR1 and CDR2 are SGHVS and FNYEAQ. The V end lost 5 bases, the J end lost 2 bases, and 13 bases lay between the germline ends. The CDR3 length is 14 residues. The CDR3 DNA is TGTGCCAGCAGCGCCTCGACAGAGGCCTACGAGCAGTACTTC. Protein product: CASSASTEAYEQYF.

The V call is TRBV6-5, the J call TRBJ1-2; D is uncertain. This CDR3 comprises 12 residues. With 6 bases removed from V and 8 bases from J, the gap between germline ends came to 13 bases. CDR1 and CDR2 from the germline V gene are MNHEY and SVGAGI. CDR3 DNA sequence: TGTGCCAGCAGCCTTGGACGACTCGGCTACACCTTC. Protein: CASSLGRLGYTF.

This rearrangement joins TRBV5-1 to TRBJ2-5; D is undetermined. The CDR3 has 12 amino acids. The germline V and J ends were trimmed by 4 bases and 6 bases, with 10 bases remaining between them. Per the germline V gene, CDR1 is SGHRS and CDR2 is YFSETQ. The CDR3 is CASSPTGQTQYF. The CDR3 nucleotides are TGCGCCAGCAGCCCGACCGGACAGACCCAGTACTTC.

The J gene is TRBJ2-7, the V gene TRBV11-2; possibly TRBD1 for D (5 bases). CDR1 is SGHAT, CDR2 FQNNGV, per germline. The CDR3 runs 14 residues. Trimming pared 4 bases from V and 0 bases from J, leaving 10 bases between. The chain's CDR3 is CASSSLRGSYEQYF. DNA for the CDR3: TGTGCCAGCAGCTCATTAAGGGGCTCCTACGAGCAGTACTTC.

The sample holds one count of this clone. The J gene is TRBJ2-2, the V gene TRBV7-9; 7 bases are a match to TRBD1. V lost 0 bases to trimming and J lost 2 bases; unmatched junction nucleotides: 3. The CDR3 is 16 residues long. Per germline, CDR1 SEHNR and CDR2 FQNEAQ (reference sequence). The CDR3 sequence: CASSLAGTVNTGELFF. The CDR3 DNA reads TGTGCCAGCAGCTTAGCCGGGACAGTAAACACCGGGGAGCTGTTTTTT.

The genes are TRBV4-1 and TRBJ2-1, with D possibly matching TRBD2 (5 bases). This CDR3 contains 16 residues. In germline, CDR1 is MGHRA, CDR2 YSYEKL. Between the trimmed V and J ends, which lost 0 bases and 0 bases, there was a span of 9 bases. CDR3 amino acids: CASSQEVRDSYNEQFF. In DNA, the CDR3 is TGCGCCAGCAGCCAAGAAGTCCGGGACTCCTACAATGAGCAGTTCTTC.

V and J are TRBV2 and TRBJ2-1; possibly TRBD1 or TRBD2 for D (6 bases each). Deletions cut 1 base from V and 9 bases from J, with 13 bases between. CDR3 length equals 14 residues. Germline CDR1 SNHLY, CDR2 FYNNEI. CDR3 sequence reads: CASSEERGVSEQFF. The CDR3 DNA reads as TGTGCCAGCAGTGAAGAAAGGGGGGTAAGTGAGCAGTTCTTC.

The chain couples TRBV18 to TRBJ2-2, with 9 positions matching TRBD1. The length of the CDR3 is 15 residues. Germline V gene lookup returns CDR1 KGHSH and CDR2 LQKENI. V shed 3 bases and J 6 bases; nucleotides not matched to a gene: 5. The CDR3: CASSPLQGAAGELFF. The CDR3 bases are TGTGCCAGCTCACCCCTACAGGGGGCAGCCGGGGAGCTGTTTTTT.

This rearrangement joins TRBV11-2 to TRBJ2-1; possible D gene TRBD2, 6 bases. This CDR3 contains 16 residues. Germline assignment: CDR1 SGHAT and CDR2 FQNNGV. The V end lost 2 bases, the J end lost 5 bases, and 16 bases lay between the germline ends. CDR3 sequence reads: CASSLYAGPPNNEQFF. The CDR3 region has the DNA TGTGCCAGCAGCTTATATGCGGGACCACCTAACAATGAGCAGTTCTTC.